One sample yielded the 8 T cell receptor beta chains listed below, sequenced in a study of T cells in Graves' hyperthyroidism and ophthalmopathy. TCR beta CDR3 sequences were amplified from RNA transcripts. Carried out on the TCR CDR3, a first-round RT-PCR used the HTBI primer set. TCRdb itself ran the multiplex PCR reads through MiXCR, one entry per CDR3 protein. The repertoire consists of approximately 430,000 distinct CDR3 sequences, with 15% to 18% occurring once and the leading ten covering roughly 8%. Sequenced input: blood. Receptors originate from a woman aged 18-29 years with Graves' hyperthyroidism.

In this sample, this clonotype turned up many times. V gene TRBV28 combines with J gene TRBJ2-1; the D gene is possibly TRBD1 (5 bases). This CDR3 has 14 amino acids. Per germline, CDR1 MDHEN and CDR2 SYDVKM. V lost 10 bases and J 4 bases, leaving 17 bases between the germline ends. The CDR3 is CATAPPTEYNEQFF. The CDR3 DNA reads as TGTGCCACCGCCCCTCCGACAGAATACAATGAGCAGTTCTTC.

The sample holds many counts of this clonotype. The rearrangement joins TRBV11-1 to TRBJ2-1; the match to TRBD2 covers 11 bases. This CDR3 has 16 amino acids. Losses at the gene ends were 5 bases for V and 5 bases for J; bases not matched to a gene: 8. The V gene's germline CDR1 is SGHAT and CDR2 FQDESV (reference sequence). CDR3 region: CASSPRTGLADNEQFF. The CDR3 DNA sequence: TGTGCCAGCAGCCCCAGAACGGGACTAGCGGACAATGAGCAGTTCTTC.

This clonotype was observed a handful of times. The chain links TRBV20-1 to TRBJ1-2; D is unclear. Looked up from germline, CDR1 is DFQATT and CDR2 is SNEGSKA (reference sequence). The CDR3 consists of 14 residues. V lost 4 bases, J lost 0 bases, and 12 bases lay in between. DNA of the CDR3: TGCAGTGCTAAGGAGCCCACTACTAACTATGGCTACACCTTC. Its protein product is CSAKEPTTNYGYTF.

The sample holds a few counts of this clonotype. A single base separates this from a much larger clone, so it may be a read error. The chain couples TRBV7-2 to TRBJ2-2; no firm D call. The V gene's germline CDR1 is SGHTA and CDR2 FQGNSA. The CDR3 covers 13 residues. As DNA, the CDR3 is TGTGCCAACAGCTCACAGAGGACCGGGGAGCTGTTTTTT. This encodes CANSSQRTGELFF.

This clonotype was observed at least ten times. The CDR3 here is CASSLTQANSYYTF. CDR3 nucleotide sequence: TGTGCCAGCAGCCTTACCCAGGCCAACTCCTACTACACCTTC. The V gene is TRBV3-1, the J gene TRBJ1-2; no clear D gene. The CDR3 covers 14 residues. Germline CDR1 and CDR2: LGHDT and YNNKEL (reference sequence). The V end was cut by 4 bases, the J end by 10 bases, with 19 bases between.

In this sample, this clonotype turned up many times. V gene TRBV7-8 combines with J gene TRBJ2-3; 7 positions agree with TRBD2. CDR1 SGHVS and CDR2 FQNEAQ come from the germline V gene. Trimming cost V 3 bases and J 2 bases; bases outside gene matches: 8. The CDR3 has 16 amino acids. The CDR3: CASSLGGRAATDTQYF. For the CDR3, the DNA is TGTGCCAGCAGCTTGGGAGGGAGGGCCGCCACAGATACGCAGTATTTT.

This clonotype has just a few counts. The J gene is TRBJ1-2, the V gene TRBV18; D might be TRBD1 (6 bases). Deletions cut 3 bases from V and 4 bases from J, with 15 bases between. CDR3 size: 15 residues. CDR1 and CDR2 from the germline V gene are KGHSH and LQKENI. The CDR3 loop is CASSPQPGQAYGYTF. CDR3 DNA: TGTGCCAGCTCACCGCAGCCGGGACAAGCCTATGGCTACACCTTC.

This clonotype was seen repeatedly, ten times or more. The chain uses TRBV12-3 or TRBV12-4 and TRBJ1-3; tentative D call: TRBD1 (6 bases). V dropped 5 bases and J dropped 2 bases, with 7 bases sitting between them. The CDR3 consists of 13 residues. This CDR3 reads CASSRTAGNTIYF. The DNA of the CDR3 is TGTGCCAGCAGTCGGACAGCTGGAAACACCATATATTTT.